Described below is a single T cell receptor (beta chain) sequence and its context. Germline CDR1 is LGHNA and CDR2 is YNFKEQ. Trimming stripped 4 bases from V and 0 bases from J, with 16 bases between. The CDR3 length is 16 residues. This sample is drawn from a study of blood T cells in healthy people across ages. A sample-barcoded 5' primer and a J-beta primer mix were used in a second PCR of roughly 6 to 11 cycles. TCRdb used MiXCR to reprocess the 5' RACE reads, holding one entry per CDR3 protein. The sample lists fewer than 800,000 distinct CDR3 sequences, 32% occurring once. J is TRBJ2-7 and V is TRBV4-2; D could derive from TRBD1 or TRBD2 (5 bases each). Sequencing was performed on blood. The receptor comes from a woman over 75 in good health. The CDR3 nucleotides read TGTGCCAGCAGCCGAGTCCGGGCAGGGAGCTCCTACGAGCAGTACTTC. Residues: CASSRVRAGSSYEQYF.